These 19 T cell receptor beta chains share one sample of origin, sequenced in a study of post-analysis software for immune sequencing data. Their antigens remain unidentified. Findings of the study overall: Patients showed TRBV5-6, TRBV5-1 and TRBV20-1 among several TRBV segments more frequent than in controls.

Prepared libraries of TCR beta cDNA carried unique molecular identifiers. TCRdb redid the calling of the PCR reads with MiXCR, one entry per CDR3 protein. In the table there are more than 450,000 distinct CDR3 sequences, around a third of which are singletons. Source material: blood. These receptors all come from a girl under 18 with multiple sclerosis.

The gene calls are TRBV5-1 and TRBJ2-7; tentatively, D is TRBD1 (6 bases). This CDR3 region has 16 residues. V was trimmed by 4 bases and J by 2 bases, leaving 19 bases between them. The germline V gene encodes CDR1 SGHRS and CDR2 YFSETQ. The CDR3 bases are TGCGCCAGCAGCACAGGGAACGTAGCACTAACCTACGAGCAGTACTTC. It yields the protein CASSTGNVALTYEQYF.

The chain links TRBV20-1 to TRBJ1-1, with TRBD1 as a possible D gene (5 bases). Germline V gene sequence: CDR1 DFQATT, CDR2 SNEGSKA (reference sequence). The CDR3 length is 14 residues. V gave up 3 bases and J gave up 2 bases, with 13 bases separating them. CDR3 amino acids: CSASGTRDNTEAFF. The CDR3 nucleotides are TGCAGTGCTAGCGGGACCCGAGACAACACTGAAGCTTTCTTT.

The chain has TRBV3-1 and TRBJ2-7; TRBD1 matches 9 bases. The ends lost 3 bases at V and 4 bases at J; junction bases unmatched: 4. Germline lookup yields CDR1 LGHDT and CDR2 YNNKEL (reference sequence). This CDR3 region has 14 residues. In DNA, the CDR3 is TGTGCCAGCAGCCACACCGGGACAGGGTACGAGCAGTACTTC. Translating it yields CASSHTGTGYEQYF.

This clonotype was seen a handful of times. CDR3 DNA sequence: TGCAGCGTTGGGGGACAGCAAGAGACCCAGTACTTC. It encodes CSVGGQQETQYF. This chain uses TRBV29-1 with TRBJ2-5; 7 nucleotides agree with TRBD1. Germline V CDR1 and CDR2: SQVTM, ANQGSEA. J lost 2 bases, V lost 4 bases, and 1 base had no gene match. The CDR3 runs to 12 residues.

The J gene is TRBJ2-5, the V gene TRBV2, with TRBD2 matching over 11 bases. Germline CDR1 reads SNHLY; CDR2 reads FYNNEI. This CDR3 has 14 residues. Trimming at V came to 6 bases and at J to 11 bases, leaving 11 bases not matched to a gene. CDR3 sequence reads: CASRMTSGIYEQYF. The CDR3, as DNA: TGTGCCAGCAGGATGACTAGCGGGATCTATGAGCAGTACTTC.

The rearrangement links TRBV6-1 to TRBJ1-6; no clear D. Looked up from germline, CDR1 is MNHNS and CDR2 is SASEGT. CDR3 length: 14 residues. V lost 2 bases and J 11 bases, leaving 13 bases between the germline ends. The CDR3 region has the DNA TGTGCCAGCAGTGAACCTCAGCCGAATGCACCCCTCCACTTT. This gives the protein CASSEPQPNAPLHF.

The gene calls are TRBV10-2 and TRBJ2-3; D possibly corresponds to TRBD1 (5 bases). Germline CDR1 is WSHSY and CDR2 is SAAADI. CDR3 length: 14 residues. The ends were cut back, 7 bases at V and 2 bases at J, with 13 bases in the middle. CDR3 sequence: CASTPDMDTDTQYF. The CDR3, as DNA: TGCGCCAGCACCCCGGACATGGACACAGATACGCAGTATTTT.

This chain connects TRBV9 to TRBJ1-1, with 10 bases matching TRBD1. CDR3 size: 15 residues. Per the germline V gene, CDR1 is SGDLS and CDR2 is YYNGEE. Germline trimming cut 4 bases from V and 6 bases from J; bases unmatched to any gene: 9. The CDR3 loop is CASSPRDRGRAEAFF. The DNA for the CDR3 is TGTGCCAGCAGCCCCCGGGACAGGGGAAGGGCTGAAGCTTTCTTT.

CDR3 in amino acids: CASSQKGQLMNTEAFF. The DNA for the CDR3 is TGCGCCAGCAGCCAAAAAGGACAGCTAATGAACACTGAAGCTTTCTTT. The rearrangement uses TRBV4-1 and TRBJ1-1, with D perhaps TRBD1 (6 bases). There are 16 residues in the CDR3. V lost 2 bases and J 0 bases, leaving 13 bases between the germline ends. Looked up from germline, CDR1 is MGHRA and CDR2 is YSYEKL.

This clonotype was seen more than once but under ten times. This sequence joins TRBV6-5 and TRBJ1-2; D gene ambiguous. Trimming shortened V by 5 bases and J by 8 bases, and 15 bases separated the two germline ends. Germline CDR1 is MNHEY and CDR2 is SVGAGI. The CDR3 spans 13 residues. CDR3 in amino acids: CASSMDGSGGYTF. The CDR3 region has the DNA TGTGCCAGCAGTATGGACGGCAGTGGCGGCTACACCTTC.

The chain links TRBV5-1 to TRBJ2-1, with unresolved D. Trimming left V 3 bases short and J 6 bases short, with 7 bases between. Germline CDR1 is SGHRS and CDR2 is YFSETQ. The CDR3 has 12 residues. CDR3 coding DNA: TGCGCCAGCAGCTCTTACCTCAATGAGCAGTTCTTC. Amino acids: CASSSYLNEQFF.

The table lists this clonotype with a count of one. This chain uses TRBV6-6 with TRBJ2-5, with D possibly matching TRBD1 (6 bases). Trimming pared 2 bases from V and 4 bases from J, leaving 14 bases between. Looked up from germline, CDR1 is MNHNY and CDR2 is SVGAGI (reference sequence). This CDR3 contains 15 residues. CDR3 nucleotide sequence: TGTGCCAGCAGTTACCAGGGGCCCGCAGGAGAGACCCAGTACTTC. This gives the protein CASSYQGPAGETQYF.

This clonotype has more than one count but fewer than ten. The CDR3 region has the DNA TGCAGCGTACTGACTATAGCAAAAGATACGCAGTATTTT. This encodes CSVLTIAKDTQYF. V usage is TRBV29-1 and J usage is TRBJ2-3, with a possible D match to TRBD2 (5 bases). Germline CDR1 reads SQVTM; CDR2 reads ANQGSEA. Deletions cut 6 bases from V and 5 bases from J, with 15 bases between. This CDR3 is built from 13 residues.

This clonotype occurred a few times. This chain uses TRBV7-8 with TRBJ2-7; D unresolved. The CDR3 is 13 residues long. CDR1 is SGHVS, CDR2 FQNEAQ, per germline. The ends were cut back, 0 bases at V and 5 bases at J, with 8 bases in the middle. CDR3 nucleotide sequence: TGTGCCAGCAGCTTAGCGACCGGAAACGAGCAGTACTTC. This codes for CASSLATGNEQYF.

J is TRBJ1-1 and V is TRBV5-5; 10 positions match TRBD1. V shed 4 bases, J shed 0 bases, and the junction held 9 bases outside the gene matches. CDR3 length: 17 amino acids. CDR1 is SGHKS, CDR2 YYEKEE, per germline (reference sequence). Here the CDR3 reads CASSPPGQGPMNTEAFF. CDR3 sequence (DNA): TGTGCCAGCAGCCCCCCGGGACAGGGGCCGATGAACACTGAAGCTTTCTTT.

This clonotype has just one count. The V and J genes are TRBV14 and TRBJ2-2; weak D call: TRBD1 (5 bases). V lost 2 bases and J 2 bases, leaving 9 bases between the germline ends. From germline, CDR1 is SGHDN and CDR2 FVKESK. CDR3 length: 15 amino acids. In DNA form, the CDR3 reads TGTGCCAGCAGCCAAATAAGGGGTAACACCGGGGAGCTGTTTTTT. It encodes CASSQIRGNTGELFF.

The table lists this clonotype with a count of one. The chain recombines TRBV6-5 with TRBJ2-1; maybe TRBD2 (5 bases). CDR1 is MNHEY and CDR2 is SVGAGI in the germline V gene. Deletions cut 2 bases from V and 11 bases from J, with 16 bases between. This CDR3 has 14 amino acids. The CDR3 DNA reads TGTGCCAGCAGTTACAGCCACCGAGAGCGGAAGCAGTTCTTC. This sequence encodes CASSYSHRERKQFF.

The rearrangement uses TRBV4-2 and TRBJ1-4, with TRBD1 matching 10 bases. The CDR3 sequence is 14 residues long. The V segment lost 3 bases and the J segment 7 bases; nucleotides outside the gene matches: 2. The V gene's germline CDR1 is LGHNA and CDR2 YNFKEQ. The CDR3 loop reads CASSHGQGGEKLFF. For the CDR3, the DNA is TGTGCCAGCAGCCATGGACAGGGGGGTGAAAAACTGTTTTTT.

This chain connects TRBV28 to TRBJ2-1; D not certain. This CDR3 is 12 amino acids long. V lost 6 bases to trimming and J lost 4 bases, with 7 bases between them. CDR1 and CDR2 from the germline V gene are MDHEN and SYDVKM. This chain's CDR3 is CASRYSYNEQFF. In DNA, the CDR3 is TGTGCCAGCAGGTACTCTTACAATGAGCAGTTCTTC.